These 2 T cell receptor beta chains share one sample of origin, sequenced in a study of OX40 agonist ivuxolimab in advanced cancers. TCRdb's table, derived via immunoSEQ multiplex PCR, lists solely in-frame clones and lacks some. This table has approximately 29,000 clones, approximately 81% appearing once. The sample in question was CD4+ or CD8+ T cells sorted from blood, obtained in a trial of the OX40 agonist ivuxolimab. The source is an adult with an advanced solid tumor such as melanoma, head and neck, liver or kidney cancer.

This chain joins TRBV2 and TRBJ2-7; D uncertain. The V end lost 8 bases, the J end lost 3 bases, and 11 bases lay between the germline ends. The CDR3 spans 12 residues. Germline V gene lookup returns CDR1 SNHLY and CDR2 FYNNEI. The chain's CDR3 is CASLDGRYEQYF. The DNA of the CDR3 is TGTGCCAGCTTGGACGGGCGCTACGAGCAGTACTTC.

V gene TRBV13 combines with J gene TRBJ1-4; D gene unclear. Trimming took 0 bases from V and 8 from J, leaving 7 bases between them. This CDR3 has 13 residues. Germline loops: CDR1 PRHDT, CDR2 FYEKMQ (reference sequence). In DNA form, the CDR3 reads TGTGCCAGCAGCTTAGGCCAACAAGAAAAACTGTTTTTT. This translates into CASSLGQQEKLFF.